This T cell receptor beta chain emerged from a study of cytomegalovirus exposure and HLA in healthy donors. Broader study findings: CMV serostatus was the only recorded immune exposure for donors. Later analysis reportedly placed an Asian-associated ancestry cluster below the roughly 600-donor mean in N-insertions. Most likely, a cluster of highly shared sequence variants arose as a sequencing artifact.

Vbeta (60) and Jbeta (13) primers were used in the PCR. The repertoire was sequenced with immunoSEQ multiplex PCR; TCRdb's copy has only in-frame clones and lacks some. The sample records some 90,000 clones, roughly three quarters being singletons. Germline V lookup: CDR1 MDHEN, CDR2 SYDVKM. The length of the CDR3 is 14 residues. V gave up 7 bases and J gave up 0 bases; unmatched junction bases: 5. Regarding this clone: As yet, its antigen is unknown.

The chain uses TRBV28 and TRBJ1-1; 7 bases map to TRBD1. This clonotype originated in a man under 40 in good health and CMV-seronegative. Material for sequencing was PBMCs. The CDR3 sequence is CASISGGLNTEAFF. DNA of the CDR3: TGTGCCAGCATATCAGGGGGACTGAACACTGAAGCTTTCTTT.